A single sample is the source of the 5 T cell receptor beta chains below, sequenced in a study of beta chain features in type 1 diabetes. Expressed TCRB transcripts got sequenced, as all isolated RNA was reverse transcribed. Here immunoSEQ multiplex PCR was the method, and the copy in TCRdb shows in-frame clones only, minus some. This table holds fewer than 250,000 clones, 55% to 70% found once. What was sequenced was naive CD4+ T cells from blood. These receptors all stem from a man aged 30 to 39 in good health.

This clone was detected only a few times. J is TRBJ2-1 and V is TRBV29-1; D not resolved. Germline V gene sequence: CDR1 SQVTM, CDR2 ANQGSEA. V was pared by 7 bases and J by 2 bases, with 6 bases between. There are 11 residues in the CDR3. This CDR3 is CSGAAYNEQFF. The DNA for the CDR3 is TGCAGCGGGGCGGCCTACAATGAGCAGTTCTTC.

The chain carries TRBV5-6 and TRBJ2-7; 12 bases agree with TRBD2. The CDR3 totals 16 residues. Germline assignment: CDR1 SGHDT and CDR2 YYEEEE. V gave up 5 bases and J gave up 5 bases; unmatched junction bases: 11. Here the CDR3 DNA reads TGTGCCAGCAGTTTGTACCAGACTAGCGGGAGCGACGAGCAGTACTTC. Translating it yields CASSLYQTSGSDEQYF.

This clone showed up just a few times. This chain links TRBV25-1 with TRBJ2-5, with D perhaps TRBD2 (6 bases). The CDR3 contains 15 residues. Trimming removed 3 bases from V and 7 bases from J, with 18 bases in between. Germline CDR1 MGHDK, CDR2 SYGVNS. CDR3 in amino acids: CASSDPGSPTGTQYF. The CDR3 DNA reads as TGTGCCAGCAGTGATCCCGGGAGCCCAACTGGGACCCAGTACTTC. The entire variable domain, with the rest obtained from reference TRBV25-1 and TRBJ2-5, is as follows: EADIYQTPRYLVIGTGKKITLECSQTMGHDKMYWYQQDPGMELHLIHYSYGVNSTEKGDLSSESTVSRIRTEHFPLTLESARPSHTSQYLCASSDPGSPTGTQYFGPGTRLLVL.

The V and J genes are TRBV30 and TRBJ2-1; D perhaps matches TRBD2 (7 bases). The CDR3 consists of 15 residues. V was cut by 6 bases and J by 4 bases, with 19 bases left in between. Germline V gene data show CDR1 as GTSNPN and CDR2 as SVGIG (reference sequence). The CDR3 loop reads CACYRRGGVYNEQFF. Here the CDR3 DNA reads TGTGCCTGCTATAGGAGGGGGGGTGTTTACAATGAGCAGTTCTTC.

This clone was picked up a small number of times. This sequence joins TRBV30 and TRBJ1-5; the D is unclear. This CDR3 has 14 amino acids. The germline CDR1 and CDR2 sequences are GTSNPN and SVGIG (reference sequence). The V end was cut by 1 base, the J end by 7 bases, with 14 bases between. The CDR3 region has the DNA TGTGCCTGGAGTGGTGGGGTGGCAAGGCAGCCCCAGCATTTT. It codes for CAWSGGVARQPQHF.